A single sample is the source of the 18 T cell receptor beta chains below, sequenced in a study of T cells in Graves' hyperthyroidism and ophthalmopathy. RNA transcripts were the template for amplifying TCR beta CDR3 regions. Initially, a first-round RT-PCR of the TCR CDR3 employed the HTBI primer set. TCRdb processed the multiplex PCR reads anew with MiXCR; each CDR3 protein has one entry. This sample has about 500,000 distinct CDR3 sequences; 16% occur once, and the top ten carry around 19%. The specimen was blood. The source is a young woman with Graves' hyperthyroidism.

This rearrangement joins TRBV27 to TRBJ1-5; unclear D gene. V was trimmed by 7 bases and J by 3 bases, leaving 10 bases between them. The CDR3 covers 13 residues. Germline assignment: CDR1 MNHEY and CDR2 SMNVEV (reference sequence). The CDR3 reads CASTLGINQPQHF. CDR3 coding DNA: TGTGCCAGCACTCTGGGGATCAATCAGCCCCAGCATTTT.

The chain combines TRBV5-5 with TRBJ2-2, with TRBD2 matching 13 bases. Germline V lookup: CDR1 SGHKS, CDR2 YYEKEE (reference sequence). This CDR3 comprises 17 residues. The V and J ends lost 4 bases and 4 bases, in that order; junction bases with no gene match: 7. The DNA of the CDR3 is TGTGCCAGCAGCCGGACTAGCGGGGGCCGTGGCACCGGGGAGCTGTTTTTT. Translation: CASSRTSGGRGTGELFF.

J is TRBJ1-5 and V is TRBV12-3 or TRBV12-4, with D perhaps matching TRBD1 (6 bases). Trimming stripped 3 bases from V and 6 bases from J, with 9 bases between. This CDR3 region has 13 residues. The CDR3 loop reads CASSFGGPQPQHF. The CDR3 DNA reads as TGTGCCAGCAGTTTTGGGGGGCCTCAGCCCCAGCATTTT.

As to this clonotype: The junction and the germline gene differ at one end; a read error may be behind it. J is TRBJ2-7 and V is TRBV28; D gene ambiguous. Germline assignment: CDR1 MDHEN and CDR2 SYDVKM. CDR3 length equals 13 residues. CDR3 DNA: TGCGCCAGCACCCCCGATACCTTAAACGAGCAGTACTTC. Encoded protein: CASTPDTLNEQYF.

This clonotype was detected many times. This chain uses TRBV5-1 with TRBJ2-2; D gene unclear. In germline, CDR1 is SGHRS, CDR2 YFSETQ. V gave up 0 bases and J gave up 5 bases, with 2 bases separating them. There are 12 residues in the CDR3. CDR3 protein: CASSLATGELFF. In DNA form, the CDR3 reads TGCGCCAGCAGCTTGGCTACCGGGGAGCTGTTTTTT.

The genes are TRBV28 and TRBJ2-3, with D possibly being TRBD2 (5 bases). V was trimmed by 8 bases and J by 5 bases, leaving 23 bases between them. The CDR3 totals 16 residues. Germline values: CDR1 MDHEN, CDR2 SYDVKM. The CDR3 DNA is TGTGCCAGCTGGGGTCCTGAGGGCGGGCAAGTAGATACGCAGTATTTT. Translated, it gives CASWGPEGGQVDTQYF. Supplemented by reference TRBV28 and TRBJ2-3, the full variable domain reads DVKVTQSSRYLVKRTGEKVFLECVQDMDHENMFWYRQDPGLGLRLIYFSYDVKMKEKGDIPEGYSVSREKKERFSLILESASTNQTSMYLCASWGPEGGQVDTQYFGPGTRLTVL.

This clonotype came up a few times. The chain employs TRBV5-5 and TRBJ2-1, with 7 bases fitting TRBD1. The CDR3 has 16 amino acids. Germline V CDR1 and CDR2: SGHKS, YYEKEE (reference sequence). V was clipped by 4 bases and J by 1 base; unmatched bases: 8. CDR3 sequence: CASSARGQPSYNEQFF. In nucleotides, the CDR3 is TGTGCCAGCAGCGCAAGGGGACAGCCGTCCTACAATGAGCAGTTCTTC. The whole variable domain, remainder taken from reference TRBV5-5 and TRBJ2-1, is DAGVTQSPTHLIKTRGQQVTLRCSPISGHKSVSWYQQVLGQGPQFIFQYYEKEERGRGNFPDRFSARQFPNYSSELNVNALLLGDSALYLCASSARGQPSYNEQFFGPGTRLTVL.

This clonotype showed up many times. The chain employs TRBV12-3 or TRBV12-4 and TRBJ1-1, with 8 bases aligning to TRBD1. The CDR3 contains 15 residues. After removal of 6 bases from V and 2 bases from J, the junction contained 8 bases not matched to a gene. The CDR3 here is CASRATGALNTEAFF. The CDR3 DNA is TGTGCCAGCAGGGCGACAGGGGCCCTTAACACTGAAGCTTTCTTT.

This clonotype was picked up a small number of times. This sequence joins TRBV6-5 and TRBJ2-7, with D possibly TRBD1 on 5 matching bases. There are 14 residues in the CDR3. The V gene lost 2 bases and the J gene lost 3 bases, with 11 bases spanning the gap. Germline V gene sequence: CDR1 MNHEY, CDR2 SVGAGI. CDR3 residues: CASSYARQNYEQYF. The CDR3 bases are TGTGCCAGCAGTTACGCTAGACAGAACTACGAGCAGTACTTC.

The chain combines TRBV4-2 with TRBJ2-2; 11 nucleotides line up with TRBD2. J gave up 3 bases and V 4 bases, and 13 bases lay outside the gene matches. Germline V gives CDR1 LGHNA, CDR2 YNFKEQ. The CDR3 sequence is 19 residues long. Here the CDR3 reads CASSPIANSGGADTGELFF. CDR3 sequence (DNA): TGTGCCAGCAGCCCAATCGCCAATAGCGGGGGGGCGGACACCGGGGAGCTGTTTTTT.

This clonotype was seen at least ten times. The chain carries TRBV20-1 and TRBJ1-6, with D possibly matching TRBD1 (6 bases). Trimming pared 6 bases from V and 8 bases from J, leaving 14 bases between. Germline V CDR1 and CDR2: DFQATT, SNEGSKA (reference sequence). The CDR3 is 13 amino acids. CDR3 DNA: TGCAGTGCCACCAGGACAGAATATTCACCCCTCCACTTT. This sequence encodes CSATRTEYSPLHF.

Many counts were recorded for this clonotype. V is TRBV7-3 and J is TRBJ1-1; tentatively, D is TRBD1 (5 bases). The V gene lost 1 base and the J gene lost 7 bases, with 10 bases spanning the gap. Germline loops: CDR1 SGHTA, CDR2 FQGTGA. This CDR3 contains 13 residues. CDR3 coding DNA: TGTGCCAGCAGCTTAATGGGGGGAGGTGAAGCTTTCTTT. The encoded protein is CASSLMGGGEAFF.

This chain links TRBV11-2 with TRBJ2-4; 9 nucleotides align to TRBD1. CDR1 is SGHAT and CDR2 is FQNNGV in the germline V gene. Losses at the gene ends were 8 bases for V and 1 base for J; bases not matched to a gene: 9. This CDR3 region has 16 residues. The DNA of the CDR3 is TGTGCCAGCCGAAAGTTAGGACAGGGGGCCAAAAACATTCAGTACTTC. Its protein is CASRKLGQGAKNIQYF.

This clonotype was counted between two and nine times. V is TRBV13 and J is TRBJ1-1, with 7 bases fitting TRBD1. Germline assignment: CDR1 PRHDT and CDR2 FYEKMQ (reference sequence). This CDR3 region has 16 residues. The V segment lost 6 bases and the J segment 0 bases; nucleotides outside the gene matches: 10. The CDR3, as DNA: TGTGCCAGCAGTTCCTACTCGACAGGGATGAACACTGAAGCTTTCTTT. It codes for CASSSYSTGMNTEAFF.

This clonotype was picked up a small number of times. V and J are TRBV6-1 and TRBJ2-2; a possible D gene is TRBD2 (6 bases). This CDR3 is 16 amino acids long. V lost 6 bases and J lost 1, with 15 bases in between. CDR1 and CDR2 (germline): MNHNS, SASEGT. This CDR3 reads CASSAAGRMNTGELFF. The CDR3, as DNA: TGTGCCAGCAGCGCCGCCGGGAGAATGAACACCGGGGAGCTGTTTTTT.

This clonotype was observed at least ten times. The CDR3 bases are TGTGCCAGCTCACCGACTCCCCAGAGCTCCTACGAGCAGTACTTC. Its protein product is CASSPTPQSSYEQYF. The J gene is TRBJ2-7, the V gene TRBV18; D is unclear. The germline V gene has CDR1 KGHSH and CDR2 LQKENI. Trimming took off 3 bases at V and 0 bases at J, with 12 bases between the two ends. The CDR3 contains 15 residues.

The gene calls are TRBV10-2 and TRBJ1-6; 9 positions agree with TRBD1. J gave up 11 bases and V 7 bases, and 9 bases lay outside the gene matches. CDR3 length equals 14 residues. Germline CDR1 and CDR2: WSHSY and SAAADI. The CDR3 DNA follows: TGCGCCAGCAATGGGGACAGGGACTATGCACCCCTCCACTTT. Protein sequence: CASNGDRDYAPLHF.

This clonotype showed up many times. The chain links TRBV11-2 to TRBJ1-6; no firm D call. Between the trimmed V and J ends, which lost 1 base and 6 bases, there was a span of 7 bases. The germline V gene has CDR1 SGHAT and CDR2 FQNNGV. This CDR3 has 14 residues. CDR3 region: CASSLAGVNSPLHF. CDR3 in DNA: TGTGCCAGCAGCTTAGCCGGGGTTAATTCACCCCTCCACTTT.